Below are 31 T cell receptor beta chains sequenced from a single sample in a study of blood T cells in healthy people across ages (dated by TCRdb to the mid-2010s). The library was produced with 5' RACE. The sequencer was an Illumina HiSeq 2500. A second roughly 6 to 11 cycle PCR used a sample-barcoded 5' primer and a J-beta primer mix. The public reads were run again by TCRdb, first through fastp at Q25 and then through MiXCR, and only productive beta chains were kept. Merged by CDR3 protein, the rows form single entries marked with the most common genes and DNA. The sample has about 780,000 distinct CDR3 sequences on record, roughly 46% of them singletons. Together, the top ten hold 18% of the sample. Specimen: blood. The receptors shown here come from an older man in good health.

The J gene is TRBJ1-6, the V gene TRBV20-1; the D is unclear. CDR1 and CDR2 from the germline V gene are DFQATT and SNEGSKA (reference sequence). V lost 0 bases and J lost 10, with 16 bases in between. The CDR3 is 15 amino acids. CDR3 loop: CSARDDPFGGSPLHF. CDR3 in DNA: TGCAGTGCTAGAGATGATCCGTTCGGTGGATCACCCCTCCACTTT.

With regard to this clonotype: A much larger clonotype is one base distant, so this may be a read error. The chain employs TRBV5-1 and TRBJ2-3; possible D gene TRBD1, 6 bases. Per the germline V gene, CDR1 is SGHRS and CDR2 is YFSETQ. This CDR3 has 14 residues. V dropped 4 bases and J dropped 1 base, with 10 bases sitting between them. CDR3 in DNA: TGCGCCAGCAGCCCGGACAGCCGCACAGATACGCAGTATTTT. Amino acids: CASSPDSRTDTQYF. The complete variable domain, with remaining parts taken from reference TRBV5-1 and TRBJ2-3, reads KAGVTQTPRYLIKTRGQQVTLSCSPISGHRSVSWYQQTPGQGLQFLFEYFSETQRNKGNFPGRFSGRQFSNSRSEMNVSTLELGDSALYLCASSPDSRTDTQYFGPGTRLTVL.

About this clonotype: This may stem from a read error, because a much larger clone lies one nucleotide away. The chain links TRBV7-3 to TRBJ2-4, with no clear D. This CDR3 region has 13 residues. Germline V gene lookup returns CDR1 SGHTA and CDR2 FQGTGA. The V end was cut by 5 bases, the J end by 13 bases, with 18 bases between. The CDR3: CASSVGLGYAQYF. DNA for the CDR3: TGTGCCAGCAGCGTAGGTTTGGGCTACGCGCAGTACTTC. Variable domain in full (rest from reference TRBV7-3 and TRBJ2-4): GAGVSQTPSNKVTEKGKYVELRCDPISGHTALYWYRQSLGQGPEFLIYFQGTGAADDSGLPNDRFFAVRPEGSVSTLKIQRTERGDSAVYLCASSVGLGYAQYFGAGTRLSVL.

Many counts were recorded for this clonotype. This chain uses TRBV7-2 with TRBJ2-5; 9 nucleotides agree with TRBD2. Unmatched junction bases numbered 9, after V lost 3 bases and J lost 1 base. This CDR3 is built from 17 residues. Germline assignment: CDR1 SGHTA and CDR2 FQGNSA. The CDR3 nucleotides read TGTGCCAGCAGCTTTTTTGGTGCGGGAGGGCCCCAAGAGACCCAGTACTTC. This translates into CASSFFGAGGPQETQYF.

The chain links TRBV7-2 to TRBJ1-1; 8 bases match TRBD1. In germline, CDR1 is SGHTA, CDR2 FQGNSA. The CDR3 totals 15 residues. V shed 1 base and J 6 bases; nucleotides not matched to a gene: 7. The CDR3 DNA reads TGTGCCAGCAGCTTAGTCCCAGGGGGCAAAGCTGAAGCTTTCTTT. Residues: CASSLVPGGKAEAFF.

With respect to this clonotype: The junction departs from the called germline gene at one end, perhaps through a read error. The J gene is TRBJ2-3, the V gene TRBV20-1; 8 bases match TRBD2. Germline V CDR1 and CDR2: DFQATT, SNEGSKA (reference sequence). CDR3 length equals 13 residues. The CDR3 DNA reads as TGCGGTGCGAGGACTAGCTCGAGGGATACGCAGTATTTT. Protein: CGARTSSRDTQYF.

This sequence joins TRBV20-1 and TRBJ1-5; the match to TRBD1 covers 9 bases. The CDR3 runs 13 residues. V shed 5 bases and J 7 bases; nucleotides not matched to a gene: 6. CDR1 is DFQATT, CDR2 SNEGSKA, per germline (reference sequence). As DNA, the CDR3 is TGCAGTGCTCGGACAGGGGAGGGCCAGCCCCAGCATTTT. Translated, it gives CSARTGEGQPQHF.

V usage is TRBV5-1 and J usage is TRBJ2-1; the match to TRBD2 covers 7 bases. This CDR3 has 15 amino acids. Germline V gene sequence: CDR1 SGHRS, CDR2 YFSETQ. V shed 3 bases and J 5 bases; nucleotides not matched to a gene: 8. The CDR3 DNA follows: TGCGCCAGCAGCTCCGGACTAGTATCTCACAATGAGCAGTTCTTC. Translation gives CASSSGLVSHNEQFF.

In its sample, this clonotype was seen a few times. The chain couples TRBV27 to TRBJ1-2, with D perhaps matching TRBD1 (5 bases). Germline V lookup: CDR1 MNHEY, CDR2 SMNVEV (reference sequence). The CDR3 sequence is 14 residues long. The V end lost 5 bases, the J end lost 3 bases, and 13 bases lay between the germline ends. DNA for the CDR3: TGTGCCAGCAGTCCGCGACGGGACGACTATGGCTACACCTTC. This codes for CASSPRRDDYGYTF.

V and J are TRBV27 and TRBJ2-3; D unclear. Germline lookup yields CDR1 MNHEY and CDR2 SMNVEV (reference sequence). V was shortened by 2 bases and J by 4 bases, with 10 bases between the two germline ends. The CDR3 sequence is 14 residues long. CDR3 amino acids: CASSLAQLADTQYF. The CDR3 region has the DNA TGTGCCAGCAGTTTAGCTCAGCTGGCAGATACGCAGTATTTT.

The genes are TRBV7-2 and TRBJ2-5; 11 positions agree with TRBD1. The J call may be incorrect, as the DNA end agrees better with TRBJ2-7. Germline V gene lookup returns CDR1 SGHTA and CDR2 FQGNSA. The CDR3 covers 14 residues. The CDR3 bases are TGTGCCAGCAGCGCGGACAGGGGGCTAAACGAGCAGTACTTC. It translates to CASSADRGLNEQYF.

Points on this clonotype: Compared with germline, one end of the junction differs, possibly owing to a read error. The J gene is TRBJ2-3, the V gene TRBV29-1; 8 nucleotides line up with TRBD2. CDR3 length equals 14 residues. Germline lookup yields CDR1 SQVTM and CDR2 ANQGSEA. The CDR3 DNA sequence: TGCAGCGCTGAAGGCGGGAGGATCACAGATACGCAGTATTTT. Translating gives CSAEGGRITDTQYF.

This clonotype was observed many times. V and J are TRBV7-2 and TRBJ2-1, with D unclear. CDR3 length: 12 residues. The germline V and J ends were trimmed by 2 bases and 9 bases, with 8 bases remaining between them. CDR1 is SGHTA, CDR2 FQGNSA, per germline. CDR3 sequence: CASSLSRLEQFF. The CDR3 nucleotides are TGTGCCAGCAGCTTAAGTCGGCTTGAGCAGTTCTTC.

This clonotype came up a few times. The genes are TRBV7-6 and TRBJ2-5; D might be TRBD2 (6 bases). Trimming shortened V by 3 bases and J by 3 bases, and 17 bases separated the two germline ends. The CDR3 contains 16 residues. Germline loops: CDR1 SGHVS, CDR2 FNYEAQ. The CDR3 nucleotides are TGTGCCAGCAGCTTCGGTATTGGGGGAGGAGAAGAGACCCAGTACTTC. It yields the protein CASSFGIGGGEETQYF. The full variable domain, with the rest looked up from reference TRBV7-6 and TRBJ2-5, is GAGVSQSPRYKVTKRGQDVALRCDPISGHVSLYWYRQALGQGPEFLTYFNYEAQQDKSGLPNDRFSAERPEGSISTLTIQRTEQRDSAMYRCASSFGIGGGEETQYFGPGTRLLVL.

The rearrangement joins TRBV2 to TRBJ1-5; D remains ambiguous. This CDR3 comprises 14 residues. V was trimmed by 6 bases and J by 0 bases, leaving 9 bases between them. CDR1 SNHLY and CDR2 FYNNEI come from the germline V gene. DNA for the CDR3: TGTGCCAGCAGGCGGGTGGTTAGCAATCAGCCCCAGCATTTT. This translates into CASRRVVSNQPQHF. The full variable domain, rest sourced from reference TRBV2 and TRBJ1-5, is EPEVTQTPSHQVTQMGQEVILRCVPISNHLYFYWYRQILGQKVEFLVSFYNNEISEKSEIFDDQFSVERPDGSNFTLKIRSTKLEDSAMYFCASRRVVSNQPQHFGDGTRLSIL.

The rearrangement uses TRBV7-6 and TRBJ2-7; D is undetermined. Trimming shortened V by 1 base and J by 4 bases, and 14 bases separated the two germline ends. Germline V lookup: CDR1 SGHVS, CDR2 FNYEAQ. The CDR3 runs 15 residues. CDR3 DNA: TGTGCCAGCAGCTTAGATCCTCCTCCGCTTTACGAGCAGTACTTC. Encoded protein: CASSLDPPPLYEQYF.

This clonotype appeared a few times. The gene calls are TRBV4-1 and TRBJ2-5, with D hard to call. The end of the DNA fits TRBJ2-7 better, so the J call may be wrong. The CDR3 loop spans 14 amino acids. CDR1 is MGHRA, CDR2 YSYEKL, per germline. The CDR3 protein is CASSQVTGTYEQYF. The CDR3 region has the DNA TGCGCCAGCAGCCAAGTGACTGGAACTTACGAGCAGTACTTC.

CDR3 DNA sequence: TGCAGTGCTTCCCCCTCTTGGACAGGGTTATGGGATACGCAGTATTTT. Translating gives CSASPSWTGLWDTQYF. This sequence joins TRBV20-1 and TRBJ2-3; 8 bases line up with TRBD1. V was pared by 5 bases and J by 6 bases, with 16 bases of the junction left unmatched. This CDR3 has 16 residues. The germline V gene encodes CDR1 DFQATT and CDR2 SNEGSKA (reference sequence).

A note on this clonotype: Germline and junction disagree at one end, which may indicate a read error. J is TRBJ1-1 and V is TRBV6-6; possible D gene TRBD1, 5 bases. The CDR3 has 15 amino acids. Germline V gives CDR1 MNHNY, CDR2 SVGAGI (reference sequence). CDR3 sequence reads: CAGSGVWGVNTEAFF. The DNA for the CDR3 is TGTGCCGGCAGTGGCGTCTGGGGGGTGAACACTGAAGCTTTCTTT.

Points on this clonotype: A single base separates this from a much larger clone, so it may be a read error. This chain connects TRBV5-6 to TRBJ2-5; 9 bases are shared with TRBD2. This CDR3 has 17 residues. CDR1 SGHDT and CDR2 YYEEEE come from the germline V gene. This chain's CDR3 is CVSSSIAGEGSQETQYF. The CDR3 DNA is TGTGTCAGCAGCTCTATAGCGGGAGAGGGCTCCCAAGAGACCCAGTACTTC.

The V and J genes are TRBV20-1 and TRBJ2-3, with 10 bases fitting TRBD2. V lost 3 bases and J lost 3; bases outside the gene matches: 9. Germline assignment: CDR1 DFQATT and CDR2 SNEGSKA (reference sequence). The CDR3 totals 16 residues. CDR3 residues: CSASWASGSGTDTQYF. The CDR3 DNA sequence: TGCAGTGCTAGTTGGGCTAGCGGGAGTGGGACAGATACGCAGTATTTT.

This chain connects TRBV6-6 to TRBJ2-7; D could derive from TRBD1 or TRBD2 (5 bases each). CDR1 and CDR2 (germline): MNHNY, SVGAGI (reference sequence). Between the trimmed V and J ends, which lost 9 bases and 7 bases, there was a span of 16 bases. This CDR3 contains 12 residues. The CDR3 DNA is TGTGCCAGTGGGGCGCCAACGGGGGAGCAGTACTTC. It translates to CASGAPTGEQYF.

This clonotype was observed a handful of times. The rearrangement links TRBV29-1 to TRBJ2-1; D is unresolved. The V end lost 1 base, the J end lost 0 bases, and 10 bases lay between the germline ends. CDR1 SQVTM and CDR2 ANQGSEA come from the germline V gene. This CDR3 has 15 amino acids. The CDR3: CSVEVFQVSYNEQFF. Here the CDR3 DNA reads TGCAGCGTTGAAGTTTTCCAGGTCTCCTACAATGAGCAGTTCTTC.

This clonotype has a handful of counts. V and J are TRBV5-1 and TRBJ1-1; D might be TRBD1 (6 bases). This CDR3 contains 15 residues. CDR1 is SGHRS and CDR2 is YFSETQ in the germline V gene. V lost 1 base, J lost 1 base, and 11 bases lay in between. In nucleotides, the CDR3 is TGCGCCAGCAGCTTGACCCAGGGGTCGAACACTGAAGCTTTCTTT. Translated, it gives CASSLTQGSNTEAFF.

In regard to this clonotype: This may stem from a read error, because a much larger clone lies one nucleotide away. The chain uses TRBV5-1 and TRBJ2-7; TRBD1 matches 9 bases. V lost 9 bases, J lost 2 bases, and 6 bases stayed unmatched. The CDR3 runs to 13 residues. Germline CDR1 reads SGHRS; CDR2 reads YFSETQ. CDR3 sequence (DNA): TGCGCCAACACACGACAGGGGGCCTACGAGCAGTACTTC. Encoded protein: CANTRQGAYEQYF.

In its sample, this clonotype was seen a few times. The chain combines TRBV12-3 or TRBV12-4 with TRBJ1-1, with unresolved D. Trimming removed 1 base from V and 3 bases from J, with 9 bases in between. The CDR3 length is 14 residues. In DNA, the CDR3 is TGTGCCAGCAGTTTAGAGACATCGGACACTGAAGCTTTCTTT. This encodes CASSLETSDTEAFF.

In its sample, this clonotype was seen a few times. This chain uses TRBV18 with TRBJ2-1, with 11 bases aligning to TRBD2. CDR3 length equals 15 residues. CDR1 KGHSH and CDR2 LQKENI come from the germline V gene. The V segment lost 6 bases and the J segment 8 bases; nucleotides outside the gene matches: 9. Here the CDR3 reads CASSLTSGISDEQFF. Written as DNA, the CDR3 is TGTGCCAGCTCGCTGACTAGCGGGATCTCTGATGAGCAGTTCTTC.

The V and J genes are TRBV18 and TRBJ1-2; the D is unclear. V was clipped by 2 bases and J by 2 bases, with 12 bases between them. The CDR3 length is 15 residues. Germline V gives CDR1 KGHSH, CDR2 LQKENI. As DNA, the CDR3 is TGTGCCAGCTCACCAAATAAGGAGTCCAACTATGGCTACACCTTC. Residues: CASSPNKESNYGYTF.

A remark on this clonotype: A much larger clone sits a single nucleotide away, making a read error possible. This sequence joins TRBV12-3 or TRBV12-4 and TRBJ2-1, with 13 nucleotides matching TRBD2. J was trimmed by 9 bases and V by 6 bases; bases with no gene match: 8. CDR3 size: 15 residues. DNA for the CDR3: TGTGCCAGCAGCCCCGGGACTAGCGGGAAGGGTGAGCAGTTCTTC. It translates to CASSPGTSGKGEQFF.

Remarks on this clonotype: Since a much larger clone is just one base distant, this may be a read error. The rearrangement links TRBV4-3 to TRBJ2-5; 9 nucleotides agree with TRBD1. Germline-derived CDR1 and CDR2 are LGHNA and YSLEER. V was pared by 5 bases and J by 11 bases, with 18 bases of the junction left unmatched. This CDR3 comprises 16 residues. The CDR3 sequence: CASSSSAGTGSSEQYF. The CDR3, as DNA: TGCGCCAGCAGCTCCTCCGCCGGGACAGGGTCTTCTGAGCAGTACTTC.

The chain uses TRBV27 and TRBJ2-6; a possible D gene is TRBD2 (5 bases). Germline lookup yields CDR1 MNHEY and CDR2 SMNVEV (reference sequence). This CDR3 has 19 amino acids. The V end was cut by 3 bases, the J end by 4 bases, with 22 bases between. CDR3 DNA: TGTGCCAGCAGTTTCTTAAGTCTTAGCGCGGAATCCGGGGCCAACGTCCTGACTTTC. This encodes CASSFLSLSAESGANVLTF.